Below are 19 T cell receptor beta chains sequenced from a single sample in a study of T cell responses to AZD1222 COVID-19 vaccine. TCRdb's table, derived via immunoSEQ multiplex PCR, lists solely in-frame clones and lacks some. The sample comprises 79,000 or so clones, approximately 89% of which are singletons, and approximately 5.3% rests with the top ten. The sequences come from peripheral blood, collected 28 days after the second AZD1222 dose. These TCRs come from an adult who received the AZD1222 COVID-19 vaccine.

The chain employs TRBV5-6 and TRBJ2-3; D is undetermined. The germline gives CDR1 SGHDT, CDR2 YYEEEE. The V and J ends lost 0 bases and 4 bases respectively, with 9 bases between them. This CDR3 is 14 amino acids long. The CDR3 sequence: CASSLGVSSDTQYF. In nucleotides, the CDR3 is TGTGCCAGCAGCTTGGGGGTTAGTTCAGATACGCAGTATTTT.

The chain combines TRBV28 with TRBJ1-1, with D possibly matching TRBD1 (5 bases). Trimming shortened V by 5 bases and J by 3 bases, and 13 bases separated the two germline ends. The CDR3 contains 14 residues. The germline V gene encodes CDR1 MDHEN and CDR2 SYDVKM. CDR3 amino acids: CASSPEGHYTEAFF. As DNA, the CDR3 is TGTGCCAGCAGTCCCGAGGGGCATTACACTGAAGCTTTCTTT. Drawing the rest from reference TRBV28 and TRBJ1-1, the complete variable domain is DVKVTQSSRYLVKRTGEKVFLECVQDMDHENMFWYRQDPGLGLRLIYFSYDVKMKEKGDIPEGYSVSREKKERFSLILESASTNQTSMYLCASSPEGHYTEAFFGQGTRLTVV.

The CDR3 loop is CASSLTGSASTEAFF. The CDR3 DNA sequence: TGTGCCAGCAGCTTAACCGGGAGTGCATCGACTGAAGCTTTCTTT. The gene calls are TRBV7-3 and TRBJ1-1; D is ambiguous. The CDR3 extends over 15 amino acids. Germline CDR1 and CDR2: SGHTA and FQGTGA. Trimming left V 0 bases short and J 5 bases short, with 13 bases between.

The chain employs TRBV5-1 and TRBJ2-1; 8 bases match TRBD2. Trimming removed 7 bases from V and 3 bases from J; junction bases left unmatched: 12. Germline values: CDR1 SGHRS, CDR2 YFSETQ. The CDR3 loop spans 16 amino acids. CDR3 sequence reads: CASRRIGGAVYNEQFF. In DNA, the CDR3 is TGCGCCAGCCGCCGGATCGGGGGGGCCGTCTACAATGAGCAGTTCTTC.

This chain connects TRBV19 to TRBJ1-4, with 10 bases matching TRBD1. CDR3 size: 15 residues. V dropped 5 bases and J dropped 8; count of bases not matched to a gene: 8. Germline-derived CDR1 and CDR2 are LNHDA and SQIVND (reference sequence). CDR3 nucleotides: TGTGCCAGTAGTGGTCCGGGACAGGGGAGAGAAAAACTGTTTTTT. It translates to CASSGPGQGREKLFF.

V gene TRBV23-1 combines with J gene TRBJ2-7; possible D gene TRBD2, 5 bases. TRBV23-1 is an open reading frame whose function is uncertain. V gave up 3 bases and J gave up 13 bases, with 13 bases separating them. The CDR3 is 11 amino acids. CDR3 residues: CASSHSGLNYV. The CDR3 nucleotides read TGCGCCAGCAGTCACTCCGGACTCAACTACGTC.

The rearrangement uses TRBV12-3 or TRBV12-4 and TRBJ1-5; D not resolved. Trimming cost V 7 bases and J 5 bases, with 12 bases left between them. The CDR3 length is 13 residues. The CDR3 reads CASTTTVDQPQHF. CDR3 DNA sequence: TGTGCCAGCACCACAACAGTCGATCAGCCCCAGCATTTT.

The V call is TRBV28, the J call TRBJ1-5, with 9 positions matching TRBD1. The CDR3 spans 19 residues. CDR1 and CDR2 (germline): MDHEN, SYDVKM. V shed 3 bases, J shed 0 bases, and the junction held 12 bases outside the gene matches. The CDR3 DNA sequence: TGTGCCAGCAGTTTCATTCCGGGACAGGGACAGTATAGCAATCAGCCCCAGCATTTT. It encodes CASSFIPGQGQYSNQPQHF.

V and J are TRBV21-1 and TRBJ2-7; the tabulated D call, TRBD1, remains unverified against the DNA. TRBV21-1 is designated a pseudogene. The CDR3 extends over 15 amino acids. In DNA form, the CDR3 reads TGTGCCAGCAGCCCACCTTGGACAGGCTCCTACGAGCAGTACTTC. Protein sequence: CASSPPWTGSYEQYF.

This clone has just a few counts. This rearrangement joins TRBV6-1 to TRBJ2-7; no firm D call. This CDR3 spans 16 amino acids. The V gene's germline CDR1 is MNHNS and CDR2 SASEGT. V was shortened by 2 bases and J by 6 bases, with 20 bases between the two germline ends. The CDR3 nucleotides read TGTGCCAGCAGTGAATTTGAGTCAATTACGACGGGCGAGCAGTACGTC. Protein: CASSEFESITTGEQYV.

The CDR3 DNA reads TGTGCCAGCAGCCGGGGACAGGGAACAGATACGCAGTATTTT. This translates into CASSRGQGTDTQYF. The chain couples TRBV14 to TRBJ2-3; 9 bases match TRBD1. The V and J ends lost 4 bases and 3 bases, in that order; junction bases with no gene match: 2. CDR1 and CDR2 from the germline V gene are SGHDN and FVKESK. CDR3 length equals 14 residues.

The chain joins TRBV7-6 to TRBJ2-2; D not certain. The CDR3 has 14 residues. Germline-derived CDR1 and CDR2 are SGHVS and FNYEAQ. Trimming took off 0 bases at V and 3 bases at J, with 5 bases between the two ends. The chain's CDR3 is CASSLAGYTGELFF. In DNA form, the CDR3 reads TGTGCCAGCAGCTTAGCGGGTTACACCGGGGAGCTGTTTTTT.

The V gene is TRBV10-2, the J gene TRBJ2-1, with 14 bases lining up with TRBD2. CDR1 and CDR2 from the germline V gene are WSHSY and SAAADI. This CDR3 has 14 amino acids. The trim removed 8 bases at V and 5 bases at J, leaving 2 bases unmatched. The CDR3 loop is CASETSGGDNEQFF. In nucleotides, the CDR3 is TGCGCCAGCGAGACTAGCGGGGGGGACAATGAGCAGTTCTTC.

V usage is TRBV25-1 and J usage is TRBJ2-3; D is uncertain. Germline CDR1 reads MGHDK; CDR2 reads SYGVNS. CDR3 length: 14 residues. V dropped 3 bases and J dropped 0 bases, with 7 bases sitting between them. CDR3 nucleotide sequence: TGTGCCAGCAGTGATGGCCGGAGCACAGATACGCAGTATTTT. Encoded protein: CASSDGRSTDTQYF.

V gene TRBV27 combines with J gene TRBJ2-7; no clear D gene. Germline CDR1 MNHEY, CDR2 SMNVEV (reference sequence). This CDR3 contains 17 residues. Trimming left V 0 bases short and J 0 bases short, with 15 bases between. The chain's CDR3 is CASSLSAGDHPSYEQYF. The CDR3, as DNA: TGTGCCAGCAGTTTATCGGCAGGTGACCACCCCTCCTACGAGCAGTACTTC.

This chain joins TRBV9 and TRBJ1-2; D gene uncertain. The CDR3 sequence is 13 residues long. Per the germline V gene, CDR1 is SGDLS and CDR2 is YYNGEE. With 0 bases removed from V and 5 bases from J, the gap between germline ends came to 8 bases. Here the CDR3 reads CASSVATAYGYTF. As DNA, the CDR3 is TGTGCCAGCAGCGTAGCGACGGCTTATGGCTACACCTTC.

The chain has TRBV9 and TRBJ1-1; 7 bases fit TRBD1. The CDR3 has 15 residues. Germline V gives CDR1 SGDLS, CDR2 YYNGEE. The trim removed 1 base at V and 4 bases at J, leaving 7 bases unmatched. This chain's CDR3 is CASSVSGRGGTEAFF. The DNA of the CDR3 is TGTGCCAGCAGCGTATCCGGCAGGGGGGGCACTGAAGCTTTCTTT. The complete variable domain, with remaining parts taken from reference TRBV9 and TRBJ1-1, reads DSGVTQTPKHLITATGQRVTLRCSPRSGDLSVYWYQQSLDQGLQFLIQYYNGEERAKGNILERFSAQQFPDLHSELNLSSLELGDSALYFCASSVSGRGGTEAFFGQGTRLTVV.

In its sample, this clone was seen a few times. This chain uses TRBV5-6 with TRBJ1-2, with 7 bases fitting TRBD1. CDR3 length: 13 residues. Germline V gene data show CDR1 as SGHDT and CDR2 as YYEEEE. Trimming at V came to 4 bases and at J to 4 bases, leaving 4 bases not matched to a gene. The CDR3 protein is CASSGGQPYGYTF. CDR3 bases: TGTGCCAGCAGCGGGGGACAGCCCTATGGCTACACCTTC.

About this clone: Its ends do not fully match the called genes, so a read error is possible. The rearrangement joins TRBV6-1 to TRBJ2-1; D gene ambiguous. CDR3 length equals 13 residues. The germline gives CDR1 MNHNS, CDR2 SASEGT. CDR3 sequence: CASSQAVSDEQFF. The CDR3 bases are TGTGCCAGCAGTCAAGCCGTCTCGGATGAGCAGTTCTTC.